The next 17 T cell receptor beta chains were all read from a single sample in a study of T cells in Graves' hyperthyroidism and ophthalmopathy. Amplification targeted TCR beta CDR3 regions from RNA transcripts. HTBI primers were the set used in a first-round RT-PCR of the TCR CDR3. TCRdb re-called the multiplex PCR reads through MiXCR, storing one row per CDR3 protein. In the table there are 390,000 or so distinct CDR3 sequences, about 15% of which are singletons. Sequenced: blood. The receptors derive from a man aged 18-30 years with Graves' ophthalmopathy.

This clonotype appeared a few times. The rearrangement uses TRBV6-1 and TRBJ2-4, with D possibly being TRBD1 or TRBD2 (5 bases each). V dropped 5 bases and J dropped 8 bases, with 22 bases sitting between them. CDR3 size: 16 residues. Germline CDR1 reads MNHNS; CDR2 reads SASEGT. The CDR3 reads CASSPDYRGLGDIQYF. The CDR3 DNA sequence: TGTGCCAGCAGTCCCGACTATCGGGGTCTGGGGGACATTCAGTACTTC.

On this clonotype itself: Relative to the germline gene, one junction end is altered; a read error may explain this. The chain employs TRBV27 and TRBJ2-6; TRBD1 aligns across 7 bases. The germline CDR1 and CDR2 sequences are MNHEY and SMNVEV (reference sequence). This CDR3 is 18 amino acids long. CDR3 protein: CASSRIGDRDSGANVLTF. The DNA for the CDR3 is TGTGCCAGCAGCAGGATCGGGGACAGAGACTCTGGGGCCAACGTCCTGACTTTT.

This clonotype was observed a few times. The rearrangement joins TRBV6-5 to TRBJ1-1, with D unclear. Germline V gene sequence: CDR1 MNHEY, CDR2 SVGAGI. V was trimmed by 0 bases and J by 3 bases, leaving 14 bases between them. This CDR3 contains 16 residues. The CDR3 region is CASSYSKRAGDTEAFF. The DNA of the CDR3 is TGTGCCAGCAGTTACTCGAAGAGGGCTGGGGACACTGAAGCTTTCTTT.

This chain joins TRBV3-1 and TRBJ1-6; the D gene is possibly TRBD1 (5 bases). The CDR3 spans 18 residues. The V gene lost 0 bases and the J gene lost 7 bases, with 19 bases spanning the gap. Germline-derived CDR1 and CDR2 are LGHDT and YNNKEL (reference sequence). The DNA for the CDR3 is TGTGCCAGCAGCCAAGATGGGGCCAGCATCGGTGGAAATTCACCCCTCCACTTT. It translates to CASSQDGASIGGNSPLHF.

The V call is TRBV28, the J call TRBJ1-2; D gene unclear. CDR1 and CDR2 (germline): MDHEN, SYDVKM. V was shortened by 3 bases and J by 4 bases, with 12 bases between the two germline ends. The CDR3 contains 14 residues. CDR3 coding DNA: TGTGCCAGCAGTTTCCCCCACCTTAGCTATGGCTACACCTTC. Amino acids: CASSFPHLSYGYTF.

Only a few counts were recorded for this clonotype. This chain links TRBV6-1 with TRBJ1-2; a weak D match, TRBD1 (5 bases). The ends were cut back, 6 bases at V and 4 bases at J, with 9 bases in the middle. The germline V gene encodes CDR1 MNHNS and CDR2 SASEGT. CDR3 length equals 12 residues. The CDR3 sequence: CASSDRSYGYTF. DNA for the CDR3: TGTGCCAGCAGCGACAGATCCTATGGCTACACCTTC.

The chain has TRBV6-1 and TRBJ2-1; 8 bases fit TRBD1. The trim removed 6 bases at V and 2 bases at J, leaving 3 bases unmatched. Looked up from germline, CDR1 is MNHNS and CDR2 is SASEGT. The CDR3 contains 14 residues. In DNA, the CDR3 is TGTGCCAGCAGGCCCAGGGGGCCCTACAATGAGCAGTTCTTC. It is translated as CASRPRGPYNEQFF.

This clonotype appeared many times. The rearrangement links TRBV20-1 to TRBJ2-5; the D call may be TRBD1 or TRBD2 (5 bases each). The germline V and J ends were trimmed by 6 bases and 5 bases, with 13 bases remaining between them. The CDR3 runs to 12 residues. Germline lookup yields CDR1 DFQATT and CDR2 SNEGSKA (reference sequence). CDR3 nucleotides: TGCAGTGCCACGGGACCCCTGGAGACCCAGTACTTC. Its protein product is CSATGPLETQYF.

CDR3 bases: TGCGCCAGCAGTGAGGGGCGCGTGCAAGAGACCCAGTACTTC. Protein: CASSEGRVQETQYF. The gene calls are TRBV10-1 and TRBJ2-5; D remains unclear. The CDR3 has 14 residues. The germline V and J ends were trimmed by 2 bases and 2 bases, with 9 bases remaining between them. Germline lookup yields CDR1 WNHNN and CDR2 SYGVQD (reference sequence).

This clonotype was observed at least ten times. V and J are TRBV27 and TRBJ2-7; 8 positions agree with TRBD2. This CDR3 has 16 residues. Trimming took 0 bases from V and 2 from J; bases not matched to a gene: 6. Germline V gene sequence: CDR1 MNHEY, CDR2 SMNVEV (reference sequence). CDR3 amino acids: CASSLSPAGGAYEQYF. In nucleotides, the CDR3 is TGTGCCAGCAGTTTATCTCCCGCGGGAGGTGCCTACGAGCAGTACTTC.

This clonotype appeared many times. This rearrangement joins TRBV30 to TRBJ1-6, with D unresolved. In germline, CDR1 is GTSNPN, CDR2 SVGIG (reference sequence). Trimming removed 1 base from V and 7 bases from J, with 5 bases in between. The CDR3 is made up of 12 amino acids. CDR3 DNA sequence: TGTGCCTGGAGTGGTGTGAATTCACCCCTCCACTTT. It is translated as CAWSGVNSPLHF.

This clonotype appeared many times. The chain couples TRBV11-2 to TRBJ1-1; 8 nucleotides match TRBD1. CDR1 SGHAT and CDR2 FQNNGV come from the germline V gene. The CDR3 is 16 residues long. V shed 3 bases, J shed 1 base, and the junction held 7 bases outside the gene matches. The CDR3 spells CASSLETGGANTEAFF. The CDR3 DNA reads as TGTGCCAGCAGCTTGGAAACAGGGGGTGCGAACACTGAAGCTTTCTTT.

The sample holds many counts of this clonotype. The chain combines TRBV20-1 with TRBJ2-1; a possible D gene is TRBD1 (5 bases). Trimming cost V 1 base and J 7 bases, with 23 bases left between them. The germline CDR1 and CDR2 sequences are DFQATT and SNEGSKA (reference sequence). CDR3 size: 17 residues. The CDR3 reads CSARGSPEGGRGNEQFF. The CDR3 nucleotides are TGCAGTGCTAGAGGGTCACCAGAAGGCGGTAGGGGAAATGAGCAGTTCTTC.

The chain couples TRBV19 to TRBJ2-1; possibly TRBD1 or TRBD2 for D (5 bases each). Germline CDR1 is LNHDA and CDR2 is SQIVND (reference sequence). V lost 0 bases and J lost 1, with 13 bases in between. The CDR3 loop spans 17 amino acids. DNA for the CDR3: TGTGCCAGTAGTATAGATCAGCGGCAGGGATCCTACAATGAGCAGTTCTTC. Amino acids: CASSIDQRQGSYNEQFF.

The V gene is TRBV5-4, the J gene TRBJ2-1, with a tentative D call TRBD1 (5 bases). Germline V gene data show CDR1 as SGHNT and CDR2 as YYREEE (reference sequence). V was cut by 3 bases and J by 4 bases, with 8 bases left in between. The CDR3 contains 13 residues. In DNA, the CDR3 is TGTGCCAGCAGCTACGACAGTTACAATGAGCAGTTCTTC. Protein: CASSYDSYNEQFF.

This clonotype was recorded many times. V and J are TRBV5-1 and TRBJ2-5; D is perhaps TRBD1 (5 bases). CDR1 is SGHRS and CDR2 is YFSETQ in the germline V gene. The length of the CDR3 is 15 residues. V was shortened by 4 bases and J by 5 bases, with 18 bases between the two germline ends. CDR3 sequence (DNA): TGCGCCAGCAGCACAAGCAGGGCGTGGAGCGAGACCCAGTACTTC. Its translation is CASSTSRAWSETQYF.

The chain combines TRBV2 with TRBJ2-7, with TRBD1 matching 8 bases. This CDR3 contains 13 residues. J was trimmed by 6 bases and V by 2 bases; bases with no gene match: 3. Germline-derived CDR1 and CDR2 are SNHLY and FYNNEI. The CDR3 DNA follows: TGTGCCAGCAGTGAAACAGGGGGTTTCGAGCAGTACTTC. Amino acids: CASSETGGFEQYF.